This T cell receptor beta chain came from a study of T cell responses to AZD1222 COVID-19 vaccine. Study results and caveats: White British donors predominated, females outnumbered males, and clonal diversity was possibly underestimated. Two AZD1222 administrations were followed by greater Spike-specific TCR breadth and depth.

With respect to this clone: Its antigen remains unknown.

The data were produced by immunoSEQ multiplex PCR, yet TCRdb's version contains in-frame clones alone and is incomplete. The sample consists of 95,000 to 100,000 clones, roughly 83% of them appearing once. The CDR3 spans 13 residues. Deletions cut 8 bases from V and 7 bases from J, with 18 bases between. CDR1 is MNHEY, CDR2 SMNVEV, per germline (reference sequence). V and J are TRBV27 and TRBJ2-7, with no clear D. This sample comprised peripheral blood, obtained 28 days after the second AZD1222 dose. The sequence came from an adult who received the AZD1222 COVID-19 vaccine. CDR3 protein: CASSDGLMREQYF. CDR3 in DNA: TGTGCCAGCTCAGACGGGCTAATGAGGGAGCAGTACTTC.